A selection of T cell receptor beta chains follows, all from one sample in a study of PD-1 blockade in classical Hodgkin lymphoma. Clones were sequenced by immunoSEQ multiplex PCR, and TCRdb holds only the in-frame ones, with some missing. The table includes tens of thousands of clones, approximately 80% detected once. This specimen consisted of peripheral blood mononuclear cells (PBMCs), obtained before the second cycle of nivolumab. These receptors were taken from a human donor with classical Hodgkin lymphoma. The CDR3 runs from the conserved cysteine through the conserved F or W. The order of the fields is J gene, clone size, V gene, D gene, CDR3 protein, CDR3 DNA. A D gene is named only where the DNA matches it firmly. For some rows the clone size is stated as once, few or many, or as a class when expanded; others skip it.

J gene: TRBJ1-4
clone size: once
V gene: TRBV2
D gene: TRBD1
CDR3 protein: CASSPGTGDEKLFF
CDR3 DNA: TGTGCCAGCAGCCCCGGGACAGGGGATGAAAAACTGTTTTTT

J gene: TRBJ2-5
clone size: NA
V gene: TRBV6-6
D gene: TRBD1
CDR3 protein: CASRPTGIETQYF
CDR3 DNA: TGTGCCAGCAGACCGACAGGGATAGAGACCCAGTACTTC

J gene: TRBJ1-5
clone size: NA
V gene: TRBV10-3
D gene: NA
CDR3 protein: CATKRGILLGQPQHF
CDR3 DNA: TGTGCGACCAAACGGGGAATCCTTTTGGGGCAGCCCCAGCATTTT

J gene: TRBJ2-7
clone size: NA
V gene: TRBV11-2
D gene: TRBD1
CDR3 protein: CASSLNRGSYEQYF
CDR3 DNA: TGTGCCAGCAGCTTAAACAGGGGATCCTACGAGCAGTACTTC

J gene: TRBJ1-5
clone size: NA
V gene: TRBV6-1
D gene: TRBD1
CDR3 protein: CASSVRGPNQPQHF
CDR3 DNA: TGTGCCAGCAGTGTAAGGGGGCCAAATCAGCCCCAGCATTTT

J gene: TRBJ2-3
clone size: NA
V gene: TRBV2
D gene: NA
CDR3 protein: CASRGNTDTQYF
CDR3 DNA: TGTGCCAGCAGGGGAAACACAGATACGCAGTATTTT

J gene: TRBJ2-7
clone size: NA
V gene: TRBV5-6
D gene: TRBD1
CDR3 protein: CASSHRGLSSYEQYF
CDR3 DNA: TGTGCCAGCAGCCACAGGGGCCTAAGCTCCTACGAGCAGTACTTC

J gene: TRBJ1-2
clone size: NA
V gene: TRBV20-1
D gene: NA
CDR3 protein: CSGRQGPGYTF
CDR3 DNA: TGCAGTGGGAGGCAGGGACCGGGCTACACCTTC

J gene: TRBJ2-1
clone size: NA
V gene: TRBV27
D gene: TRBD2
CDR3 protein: CASNPRLAGGNEQFF
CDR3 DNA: TGTGCCAGCAACCCCCGACTAGCGGGGGGGAATGAGCAGTTCTTC

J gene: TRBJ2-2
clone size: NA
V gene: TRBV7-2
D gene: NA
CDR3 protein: CASSLFQGLDTGELFF
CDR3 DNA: TGTGCCAGCAGCTTATTTCAAGGATTGGACACCGGGGAGCTGTTTTTT

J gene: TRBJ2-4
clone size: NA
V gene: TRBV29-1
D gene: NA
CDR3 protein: CSAGGDGENIQYF
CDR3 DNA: TGCAGCGCCGGGGGAGACGGAGAAAACATTCAGTACTTC

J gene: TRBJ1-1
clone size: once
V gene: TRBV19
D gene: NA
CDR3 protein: CASSIGEVVSEAFF
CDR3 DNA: TGTGCCAGTAGTATAGGGGAAGTGGTTTCTGAAGCTTTCTTT

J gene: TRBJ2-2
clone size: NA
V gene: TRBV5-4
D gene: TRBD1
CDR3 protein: CASSPYGQAANTGELFF
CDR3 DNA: TGTGCCAGCAGTCCCTATGGACAGGCCGCGAACACCGGGGAGCTGTTTTTT

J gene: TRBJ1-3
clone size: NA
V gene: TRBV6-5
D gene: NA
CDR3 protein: CASSYSYSGNTIYF
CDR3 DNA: TGTGCCAGCAGTTACAGTTACTCTGGAAACACCATATATTTT

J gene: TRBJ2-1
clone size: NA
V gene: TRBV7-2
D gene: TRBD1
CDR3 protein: CASSLYRGKGNNEQFF
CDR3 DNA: TGTGCCAGCAGCTTATACAGGGGGAAAGGGAACAATGAGCAGTTCTTC

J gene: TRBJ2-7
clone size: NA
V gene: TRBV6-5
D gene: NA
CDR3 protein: CASSYSAGAPAYEQYF
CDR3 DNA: TGTGCCAGCAGTTACTCGGCGGGGGCCCCAGCCTACGAGCAGTACTTC

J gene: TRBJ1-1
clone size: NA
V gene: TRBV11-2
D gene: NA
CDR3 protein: CASSFQLGTEAFF
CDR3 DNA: TGTGCCAGCAGCTTTCAATTGGGCACTGAAGCTTTCTTT

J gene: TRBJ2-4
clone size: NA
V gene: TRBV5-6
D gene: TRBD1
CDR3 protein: CASSAQGAGIQYF
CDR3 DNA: TGTGCCAGCAGCGCACAGGGGGCGGGCATTCAGTACTTC

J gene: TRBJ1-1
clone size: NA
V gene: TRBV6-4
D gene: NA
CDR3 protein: CASSAGARTEAFF
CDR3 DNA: TGTGCCAGCAGTGCTGGGGCTAGGACTGAAGCTTTCTTT

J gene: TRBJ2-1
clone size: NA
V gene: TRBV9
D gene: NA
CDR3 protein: CASSVGTRNVNEQFF
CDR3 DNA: TGTGCCAGCAGCGTAGGTACCCGAAACGTCAATGAGCAGTTCTTC

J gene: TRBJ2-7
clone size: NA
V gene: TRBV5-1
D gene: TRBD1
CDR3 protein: CASSFRSVGTGRVYEQYF
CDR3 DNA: TGCGCCAGCAGCTTTCGGTCTGTTGGGACAGGGAGGGTCTACGAGCAGTACTTC

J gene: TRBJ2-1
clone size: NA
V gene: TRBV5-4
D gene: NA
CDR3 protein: CASSLGTEVSYNEQFF
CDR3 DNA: TGTGCCAGCAGCTTGGGGACAGAGGTTTCCTACAATGAGCAGTTCTTC

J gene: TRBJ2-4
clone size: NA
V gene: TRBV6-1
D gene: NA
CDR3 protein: CASSLGVPQYF
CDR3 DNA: TGTGCCAGCAGCCTCGGGGTTCCTCAGTACTTC

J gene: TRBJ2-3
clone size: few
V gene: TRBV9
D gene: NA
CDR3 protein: CASSVGVTTSTDTQYF
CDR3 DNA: TGTGCCAGCAGCGTAGGTGTCACTACTAGCACAGATACGCAGTATTTT

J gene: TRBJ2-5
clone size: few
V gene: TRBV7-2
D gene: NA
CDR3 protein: CASSLEIQEETQYF
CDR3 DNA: TGTGCCAGCAGCTTAGAGATTCAGGAGGAGACCCAGTACTTC

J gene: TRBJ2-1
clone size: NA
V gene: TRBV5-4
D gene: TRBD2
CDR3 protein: CASSAGGLSSYNEQFF
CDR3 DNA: TGTGCCAGCAGCGCGGGGGGATTGAGCTCCTACAATGAGCAGTTCTTC

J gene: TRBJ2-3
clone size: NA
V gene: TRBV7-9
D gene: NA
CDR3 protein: CASSLAGSVTDTQYF
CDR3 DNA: TGTGCCAGCAGCTTAGCCGGAAGTGTAACAGATACGCAGTATTTT

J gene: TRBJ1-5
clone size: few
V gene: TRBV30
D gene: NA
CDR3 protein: CAWSVLEGFNQPQHF
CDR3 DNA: TGTGCCTGGAGTGTACTAGAGGGATTCAATCAGCCCCAGCATTTT

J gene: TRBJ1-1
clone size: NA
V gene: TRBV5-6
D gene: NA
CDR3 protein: CASSDSHTEAFF
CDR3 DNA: TGTGCCAGCAGCGATTCGCACACTGAAGCTTTCTTT

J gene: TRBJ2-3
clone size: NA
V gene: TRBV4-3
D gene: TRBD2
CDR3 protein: CASSLAGGPTDTQYF
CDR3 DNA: TGCGCCAGCAGCCTTGCGGGGGGGCCGACAGATACGCAGTATTTT

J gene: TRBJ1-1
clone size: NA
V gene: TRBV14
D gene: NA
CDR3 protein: CASSRGLLGTEAFF
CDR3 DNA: TGTGCCAGCAGCCGAGGGTTGCTCGGCACTGAAGCTTTCTTT

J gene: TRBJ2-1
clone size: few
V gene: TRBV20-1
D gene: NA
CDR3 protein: CSGAGMDEQFF
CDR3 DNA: TGCAGTGGGGCAGGGATGGATGAGCAGTTCTTC

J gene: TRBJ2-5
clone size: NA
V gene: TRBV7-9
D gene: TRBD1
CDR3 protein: CASIGTGERRETQYF
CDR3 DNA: TGTGCCAGCATTGGGACAGGGGAAAGGAGAGAGACCCAGTACTTC

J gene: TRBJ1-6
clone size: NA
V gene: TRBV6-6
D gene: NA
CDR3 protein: CASSYPRSINNSPLHF
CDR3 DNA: TGTGCCAGCAGTTATCCCCGTTCCATCAATAATTCACCCCTCCACTTT

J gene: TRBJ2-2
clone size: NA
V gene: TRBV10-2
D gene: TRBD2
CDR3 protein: CATELAGGTTGELFF
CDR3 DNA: TGCGCCACCGAACTAGCGGGGGGCACCACCGGGGAGCTGTTTTTT

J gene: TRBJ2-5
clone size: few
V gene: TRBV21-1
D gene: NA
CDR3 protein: CASSLSRGRETQYF
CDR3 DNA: TGTGCCAGCAGCCTCTCCCGGGGGAGAGAGACCCAGTACTTC

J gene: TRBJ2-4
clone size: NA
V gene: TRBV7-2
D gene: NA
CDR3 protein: CASSLTSLTGVQNIQYF
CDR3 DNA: TGTGCCAGCAGCCTCACTAGCCTCACAGGGGTCCAAAACATTCAGTACTTC

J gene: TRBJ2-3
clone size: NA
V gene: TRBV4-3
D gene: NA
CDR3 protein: CASSQEYEGQDTQYF
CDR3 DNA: TGCGCCAGCAGCCAAGAGTACGAGGGACAAGATACGCAGTATTTT

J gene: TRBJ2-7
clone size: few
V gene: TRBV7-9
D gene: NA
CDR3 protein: CASSPTGFSYEQYF
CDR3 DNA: TGTGCCAGCAGCCCCACAGGATTCTCCTACGAGCAGTACTTC

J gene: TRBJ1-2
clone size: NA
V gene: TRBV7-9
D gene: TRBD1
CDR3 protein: CASSTFDREGYTF
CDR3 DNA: TGTGCCAGCAGCACCTTCGACAGGGAAGGCTACACCTTC

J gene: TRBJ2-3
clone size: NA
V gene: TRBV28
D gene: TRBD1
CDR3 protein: CASGSPGGLDTQYF
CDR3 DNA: TGTGCCAGCGGATCTCCAGGGGGATTAGATACGCAGTATTTT

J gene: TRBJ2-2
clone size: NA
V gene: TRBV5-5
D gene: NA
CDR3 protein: CASSLGPTGELFF
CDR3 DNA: TGTGCCAGCAGCTTGGGCCCAACAGGGGAGCTGTTTTTT

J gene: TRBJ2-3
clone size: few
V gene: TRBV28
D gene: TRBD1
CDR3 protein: CAITRGTGLTDTQYF
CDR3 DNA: TGTGCCATCACTCGTGGGACAGGGCTTACAGATACGCAGTATTTT

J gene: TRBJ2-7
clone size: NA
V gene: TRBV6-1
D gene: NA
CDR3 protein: CASSEEVATTYEQYF
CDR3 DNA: TGTGCCAGCAGTGAAGAGGTGGCAACCACCTACGAGCAGTACTTC

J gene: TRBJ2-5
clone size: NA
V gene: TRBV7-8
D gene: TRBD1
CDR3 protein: CASSLNAGQGGETQYF
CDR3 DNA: TGTGCCAGCAGCCTAAATGCGGGACAGGGAGGGGAGACCCAGTACTTC

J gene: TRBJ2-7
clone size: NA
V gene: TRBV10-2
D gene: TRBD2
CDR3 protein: CASSELAPAGGRGYEQYF
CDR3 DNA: TGCGCCAGCAGTGAGTTAGCCCCAGCGGGAGGTAGGGGCTACGAGCAGTACTTC

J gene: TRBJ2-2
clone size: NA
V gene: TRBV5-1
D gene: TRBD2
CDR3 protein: CASRPTGTSSAGELFF
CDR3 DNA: TGCGCCAGCAGGCCCACCGGGACTAGCAGCGCCGGGGAGCTGTTTTTT